This entry concerns a single T cell receptor (beta chain). PCR employed 60 Vbeta and 13 Jbeta primers. Sequencing was performed with immunoSEQ multiplex PCR; in TCRdb, only in-frame clones are kept and a portion is missing. The sample holds around 190,000 clones, about four fifths seen once. The data derive from a study of cytomegalovirus exposure and HLA in healthy donors. As for the study in general: HLA-typed donors contributed about 85 million unique TCRs, which were held in an early data release.

Per the germline V gene, CDR1 is SGHVS and CDR2 is FQNEAQ. Trimming took off 6 bases at V and 1 base at J, with 9 bases between the two ends. The CDR3 is 13 residues long. The sample taken for sequencing was PBMCs. The chain is built from TRBV7-8 and TRBJ1-1; D unclear. The clonotype comes from a female donor in good health and CMV-seronegative. CDR3 DNA: TGTGCCAGCAGTATGGCCTCGAACACTGAAGCTTTCTTT. It translates to CASSMASNTEAFF.